The 30 T cell receptor beta chains below come from one sample, sequenced in a study of cytomegalovirus exposure and HLA in healthy donors. Profiling relied on immunoSEQ multiplex PCR, and the TCRdb table lists in-frame clones only, not all of them. The table lists about 78,000 clones, almost 97% of them singletons. The sample consisted of PBMCs. The receptor source for this set is a man in his late teens or twenties in good health and CMV-seropositive.

This clone occurred once. The genes are TRBV19 and TRBJ2-1; no definite D call. The CDR3 has 15 amino acids. Per the germline V gene, CDR1 is LNHDA and CDR2 is SQIVND (reference sequence). Trimming pared 4 bases from V and 3 bases from J, leaving 13 bases between. CDR3 protein: CASSKALGHYNEQFF. The CDR3 nucleotides are TGTGCCAGTAGTAAGGCGCTTGGGCACTACAATGAGCAGTTCTTC.

The gene calls are TRBV5-1 and TRBJ2-7, with a tentative D call TRBD2 (5 bases). The germline V gene has CDR1 SGHRS and CDR2 YFSETQ. Trimming cost V 4 bases and J 4 bases, with 18 bases left between them. CDR3 size: 15 residues. The CDR3 region has the DNA TGCGCCAGCAGCCCGTACAGACCCCGGGAATACGAGCAGTACTTC. Protein product: CASSPYRPREYEQYF. The variable domain in full, with the rest retrieved from reference TRBV5-1 and TRBJ2-7, is KAGVTQTPRYLIKTRGQQVTLSCSPISGHRSVSWYQQTPGQGLQFLFEYFSETQRNKGNFPGRFSGRQFSNSRSEMNVSTLELGDSALYLCASSPYRPREYEQYFGPGTRLTVT.

J is TRBJ1-5 and V is TRBV6-5, with TRBD1 identical over 8 bases. J lost 3 bases, V lost 3 bases, and 4 bases had no gene match. This CDR3 contains 15 residues. Germline CDR1 and CDR2: MNHEY and SVGAGI. The CDR3 region has the DNA TGTGCCAGCAGTTATTCCAGGGGGCTCAATCAGCCCCAGCATTTT. It translates to CASSYSRGLNQPQHF.

The chain links TRBV7-9 to TRBJ2-2; D is possibly TRBD1 (6 bases). Trimming removed 4 bases at V and 2 bases at J, with 14 bases between. CDR3 length equals 16 residues. Germline CDR1 is SEHNR and CDR2 is FQNEAQ (reference sequence). CDR3 nucleotides: TGTGCCAGCAGCTCGTCCGGGACACCTAACACCGGGGAGCTGTTTTTT. This codes for CASSSSGTPNTGELFF. Supplemented by reference TRBV7-9 and TRBJ2-2, the full variable domain reads DTGVSQNPRHKITKRGQNVTFRCDPISEHNRLYWYRQTLGQGPEFLTYFQNEAQLEKSRLLSDRFSAERPKGSFSTLEIQRTEQGDSAMYLCASSSSGTPNTGELFFGEGSRLTVL.

The genes are TRBV4-1 and TRBJ1-1; 9 nucleotides align to TRBD1. CDR1 is MGHRA and CDR2 is YSYEKL in the germline V gene. The CDR3 contains 18 residues. Unmatched junction bases numbered 16, after V lost 1 base and J lost 7 bases. CDR3 coding DNA: TGCGCCAGCAGCCAAGGGGGGGCCGGGACAGGGAGGAGAGGTGAAGCTTTCTTT. Its protein is CASSQGGAGTGRRGEAFF.

The rearrangement links TRBV6-6 to TRBJ2-3, with D unresolved. This CDR3 region has 12 residues. Germline V lookup: CDR1 MNHNY, CDR2 SVGAGI (reference sequence). The V end lost 2 bases, the J end lost 4 bases, and 4 bases lay between the germline ends. The CDR3 DNA reads as TGTGCCAGCAGTTACCCCGCAGATACGCAGTATTTT. Amino acids: CASSYPADTQYF.

CDR3 bases: TGCGCCAGCCGGGAGGGGCGTGAGACCCAGTACTTC. Its translation is CASREGRETQYF. The J gene is TRBJ2-5, the V gene TRBV5-1; TRBD2 agrees at 8 bases. The CDR3 runs to 12 residues. The J segment lost 5 bases and the V segment lost 7 bases, leaving 4 bases of the junction unmatched. From germline, CDR1 is SGHRS and CDR2 YFSETQ.

This clone was seen only once. The genes are TRBV6-5 and TRBJ1-2; possibly TRBD1 for D (6 bases). Germline V gives CDR1 MNHEY, CDR2 SVGAGI. This CDR3 comprises 15 residues. V shed 2 bases and J shed 6 bases, with 16 bases lying between them. In DNA, the CDR3 is TGTGCCAGCAGTTACGGGTACAGGGAGATAGATGGCTACACCTTC. Translating it yields CASSYGYREIDGYTF.

The chain is built from TRBV19 and TRBJ1-1; no clear D gene. CDR3 length: 12 amino acids. Germline loops: CDR1 LNHDA, CDR2 SQIVND (reference sequence). Trimming took 9 bases from V and 3 from J, leaving 11 bases between them. This CDR3 reads CASAYRDTEAFF. For the CDR3, the DNA is TGTGCCAGCGCCTATCGGGACACTGAAGCTTTCTTT.

The V gene is TRBV29-1, the J gene TRBJ2-7; tentative D call: TRBD2 (5 bases). The CDR3 is 11 amino acids. Germline CDR1 and CDR2: SQVTM and ANQGSEA. Trimming left V 4 bases short and J 1 base short, with 5 bases between. The CDR3 reads CSVGGSYEQYF. The DNA of the CDR3 is TGCAGCGTTGGAGGGTCCTACGAGCAGTACTTC.

This clone is a singleton in its sample. The gene calls are TRBV14 and TRBJ1-2, with 7 bases lining up with TRBD1. CDR3 size: 14 residues. Trimming at V came to 4 bases and at J to 4 bases, leaving 6 bases not matched to a gene. From germline, CDR1 is SGHDN and CDR2 FVKESK. The CDR3 sequence is CASSLRTGPYGYTF. Written as DNA, the CDR3 is TGTGCCAGCAGCCTTAGGACAGGACCCTATGGCTACACCTTC. Looking up the rest from reference TRBV14 and TRBJ1-2 gives the full variable domain: EAGVTQFPSHSVIEKGQTVTLRCDPISGHDNLYWYRRVMGKEIKFLLHFVKESKQDESGMPNNRFLAERTGGTYSTLKVQPAELEDSGVYFCASSLRTGPYGYTFGSGTRLTVV.

The chain employs TRBV10-1 and TRBJ2-7, with a weak D call TRBD1 (6 bases). CDR3 size: 17 residues. CDR1 is WNHNN and CDR2 is SYGVQD in the germline V gene (reference sequence). Trimming removed 0 bases at V and 0 bases at J, with 15 bases between. The CDR3 region has the DNA TGCGCCAGCAGTGAGTCTAGAACAGGGCTTCTCTCCTACGAGCAGTACTTC. Its protein product is CASSESRTGLLSYEQYF.

The genes are TRBV19 and TRBJ1-1; no definite D call. The CDR3 has 15 residues. V lost 0 bases and J lost 6, with 14 bases in between. CDR1 and CDR2 from the germline V gene are LNHDA and SQIVND (reference sequence). The CDR3 protein is CASSIDPSGRAEAFF. The CDR3 coding sequence is TGTGCCAGTAGTATAGACCCTTCGGGGAGGGCTGAAGCTTTCTTT.

The chain recombines TRBV5-8 with TRBJ1-1; TRBD1 agrees at 7 bases. V shed 4 bases, J shed 4 bases, and the junction held 10 bases outside the gene matches. Germline V gene data show CDR1 as SGHTS and CDR2 as YDEGEE. This CDR3 is 15 amino acids long. In DNA form, the CDR3 reads TGTGCCAGCAGCCCTCTATGGACAGGTGGCACTGAAGCTTTCTTT. Residues: CASSPLWTGGTEAFF.

The V gene is TRBV5-1, the J gene TRBJ2-2; TRBD2 aligns across 9 bases. The V segment lost 6 bases and the J segment 8 bases; nucleotides outside the gene matches: 8. The CDR3 consists of 14 residues. Germline lookup yields CDR1 SGHRS and CDR2 YFSETQ. The DNA for the CDR3 is TGCGCCAGCACCGGGACTAGCTTTTCAGGGGAGCTGTTTTTT. This sequence encodes CASTGTSFSGELFF.

The chain carries TRBV4-2 and TRBJ2-7; 10 bases are shared with TRBD2. Germline V gene data show CDR1 as LGHNA and CDR2 as YNFKEQ. Trimming cost V 1 base and J 2 bases; bases outside gene matches: 2. This CDR3 is built from 15 residues. CDR3 residues: CASSQGLAGAYEQYF. CDR3 nucleotides: TGTGCCAGCAGCCAAGGCCTAGCGGGAGCCTACGAGCAGTACTTC.

This chain uses TRBV7-9 with TRBJ2-1, with 10 nucleotides matching TRBD2. Germline trimming cut 5 bases from V and 2 bases from J; bases unmatched to any gene: 3. The CDR3 runs to 15 residues. The germline gives CDR1 SEHNR, CDR2 FQNEAQ (reference sequence). The CDR3 here is CASSMSGRAYNEQFF. For the CDR3, the DNA is TGTGCCAGCAGCATGAGCGGGAGGGCCTACAATGAGCAGTTCTTC.

The gene calls are TRBV14 and TRBJ2-7, with 10 bases matching TRBD2. CDR1 and CDR2 (germline): SGHDN, FVKESK. V shed 2 bases, J shed 1 base, and the junction held 2 bases outside the gene matches. The CDR3 runs 15 residues. The CDR3 bases are TGTGCCAGCAGCCAAAAGCGGGAGGGATCCTACGAGCAGTACTTC. Its translation: CASSQKREGSYEQYF.

The J gene is TRBJ2-3, the V gene TRBV27, with D maybe TRBD1 (6 bases). The CDR3 is 17 amino acids. Germline V gene data show CDR1 as MNHEY and CDR2 as SMNVEV (reference sequence). V was clipped by 5 bases and J by 5 bases, with 23 bases between them. The CDR3: CASSPLFRGLSGDTQYF. In nucleotides, the CDR3 is TGTGCCAGCAGTCCCCTTTTCAGGGGTTTGTCGGGAGATACGCAGTATTTT.

The V and J genes are TRBV15 and TRBJ2-7, with 14 bases lining up with TRBD2. There are 18 residues in the CDR3. The trim removed 4 bases at V and 0 bases at J, leaving 8 bases unmatched. Looked up from germline, CDR1 is LNHNV and CDR2 is YYDKDF (reference sequence). The CDR3 DNA reads as TGTGCCACCAGCAACTCGACTAGCGGGAGGGATCACTCCTACGAGCAGTACTTC. Its protein product is CATSNSTSGRDHSYEQYF.

The chain uses TRBV6-4 and TRBJ2-1, with 10 bases fitting TRBD2. The junction had 11 bases not matched to a gene; V was cut back by 6 bases and J by 6 bases. The germline V gene encodes CDR1 MRHNA and CDR2 SNTAGT. The length of the CDR3 is 16 residues. This CDR3 is CASSDSSSGSSNEQFF. The CDR3 nucleotides read TGTGCCAGCAGCGATAGTTCTAGCGGGAGTAGCAATGAGCAGTTCTTC.

The chain carries TRBV7-5 and TRBJ2-2; no DNA check was done on the table's D call, TRBD1. TRBV7-5 is an annotated pseudogene. The CDR3 runs to 15 residues. CDR3 sequence: CVRRRSGTATGELFF. The CDR3 DNA is TGTGTCAGAAGGAGGTCCGGGACAGCAACCGGGGAGCTGTTTTTT.

The rearrangement joins TRBV4-1 to TRBJ2-7; 12 bases are shared with TRBD2. The CDR3 runs 17 residues. CDR1 and CDR2 (germline): MGHRA, YSYEKL. V was pared by 7 bases and J by 4 bases, with 14 bases of the junction left unmatched. Written as DNA, the CDR3 is TGCGCCAGCACCCCGGTGTTGACTAGCGGGAGTCTTTACGAGCAGTACTTC. Protein product: CASTPVLTSGSLYEQYF.

This clone showed up just once. CDR3 nucleotides: TGTGCCTGGAGTTCCGGGACAGGGGCCTACGAGCAGTACTTC. The encoded protein is CAWSSGTGAYEQYF. The J gene is TRBJ2-7, the V gene TRBV30, with 10 bases that match TRBD1. The V segment lost 2 bases and the J segment 2 bases; nucleotides outside the gene matches: 3. This CDR3 spans 14 amino acids. Germline assignment: CDR1 GTSNPN and CDR2 SVGIG (reference sequence).

V is TRBV30 and J is TRBJ2-1; 12 bases are a match to TRBD2. Germline V lookup: CDR1 GTSNPN, CDR2 SVGIG (reference sequence). V gave up 0 bases and J gave up 1 base; unmatched junction bases: 7. This CDR3 has 18 residues. The CDR3 protein is CAWSVPGLAGTSYNEQFF. The CDR3 nucleotides read TGTGCCTGGAGTGTCCCGGGACTAGCGGGTACATCCTACAATGAGCAGTTCTTC.

The chain carries TRBV6-1 and TRBJ2-7; 10 bases align to TRBD1. Germline CDR1 and CDR2: MNHNS and SASEGT. With 6 bases clipped from V and 0 bases from J, the junction kept 2 bases outside the gene matches. The CDR3 extends over 14 amino acids. The CDR3 bases are TGTGCCAGCAGCGGGACAGGGGACTCCTACGAGCAGTACTTC. It specifies CASSGTGDSYEQYF.

The chain has TRBV6-1 and TRBJ2-3, with 10 positions matching TRBD2. The CDR3 loop spans 15 amino acids. V lost 7 bases to trimming and J lost 4 bases; unmatched junction nucleotides: 8. Germline loops: CDR1 MNHNS, CDR2 SASEGT. The CDR3 DNA is TGTGCCAGCACCCTTTCTAGCGGGAGTCCAGATACGCAGTATTTT. It encodes CASTLSSGSPDTQYF.

The rearrangement uses TRBV6-1 and TRBJ2-1, with 13 nucleotides matching TRBD2. Trimming at V came to 1 base and at J to 6 bases, leaving 0 bases not matched to a gene. The CDR3 has 15 residues. CDR1 and CDR2 from the germline V gene are MNHNS and SASEGT. CDR3 residues: CASSEGTSGSNEQFF. CDR3 nucleotides: TGTGCCAGCAGTGAAGGGACTAGCGGGAGCAATGAGCAGTTCTTC.

This clone was observed a single time. This chain uses TRBV2 with TRBJ2-7; 9 positions match TRBD1. The CDR3 contains 14 residues. CDR1 SNHLY and CDR2 FYNNEI come from the germline V gene. V was pared by 6 bases and J by 9 bases, with 12 bases of the junction left unmatched. The CDR3 here is CASSIQGAYYGQYF. DNA for the CDR3: TGTGCCAGCAGCATACAGGGGGCATACTATGGGCAGTACTTC.

The V gene is TRBV9, the J gene TRBJ1-1; 11 bases are a match to TRBD1. CDR1 SGDLS and CDR2 YYNGEE come from the germline V gene. V shed 1 base and J 5 bases; nucleotides not matched to a gene: 4. The CDR3 is 15 amino acids. CDR3: CASSVSGTGGTEAFF. For the CDR3, the DNA is TGTGCCAGCAGCGTAAGCGGGACAGGGGGGACTGAAGCTTTCTTT.